The 16 T cell receptor beta chains reported below all come from one sample, sequenced in a study of spatial heterogeneity in lung cancer. MiXCR, run by TCRdb on the 5' RACE reads, gives a single entry per CDR3 protein. In the table there are some 41,000 distinct CDR3 sequences, under 25% of which are singletons. Noted time point: blood at routine non-recurrence follow-up after resection. Material: PBMCs, obtained at follow-up. The receptor source for this set is a female donor with early-stage non-small cell lung cancer.

This clonotype has only one observation. V and J are TRBV4-1 and TRBJ2-3, with TRBD2 as a possible D gene (6 bases). Germline V gene lookup returns CDR1 MGHRA and CDR2 YSYEKL. CDR3 length: 18 amino acids. V shed 3 bases and J shed 2 bases, with 21 bases lying between them. The CDR3 nucleotides are TGCGCCAGCAGCCAGGCCCCGACGGGGGTGGGAGACACAGATACGCAGTATTTT. Its translation is CASSQAPTGVGDTDTQYF.

This clonotype has just a few counts. The chain combines TRBV6-4 with TRBJ2-1; 11 bases map to TRBD2. Germline trimming cut 6 bases from V and 8 bases from J; bases unmatched to any gene: 9. The CDR3 covers 15 residues. The germline V gene has CDR1 MRHNA and CDR2 SNTAGT. The DNA for the CDR3 is TGTGCCAGCAGCACACTAGCGGGAGTAAGTCATGAGCAGTTCTTC. It translates to CASSTLAGVSHEQFF.

The V gene is TRBV5-4, the J gene TRBJ2-5, with 7 bases aligning to TRBD2. Per the germline V gene, CDR1 is SGHNT and CDR2 is YYREEE (reference sequence). Unmatched junction bases numbered 6, after V lost 3 bases and J lost 1 base. This CDR3 is built from 15 residues. CDR3 residues: CASSWSGVLQETQYF. The CDR3 region has the DNA TGTGCCAGCAGCTGGAGCGGGGTCCTCCAAGAGACCCAGTACTTC.

The gene calls are TRBV9 and TRBJ2-3, with a weak D call TRBD2 (6 bases). This CDR3 is built from 17 residues. CDR1 and CDR2 from the germline V gene are SGDLS and YYNGEE. V was shortened by 0 bases and J by 6 bases, with 20 bases between the two germline ends. CDR3 nucleotide sequence: TGTGCCAGCAGCGTAGAGGACTACACCACGGCCAGGGATACGCAGTATTTT. Protein sequence: CASSVEDYTTARDTQYF.

This clonotype has only a few counts. The chain couples TRBV29-1 to TRBJ2-1, with D perhaps TRBD1 (5 bases). CDR1 is SQVTM, CDR2 ANQGSEA, per germline. Trimming removed 4 bases at V and 7 bases at J, with 17 bases between. CDR3 size: 14 residues. The CDR3 DNA is TGCAGCGTTGCAGGGTCTAGGGCGACGAATGAGCAGTTCTTC. The encoded protein is CSVAGSRATNEQFF.

This clonotype was detected a few times. The rearrangement joins TRBV25-1 to TRBJ1-2; 7 nucleotides agree with TRBD1. The CDR3 totals 13 residues. From germline, CDR1 is MGHDK and CDR2 SYGVNS. J gave up 1 base and V 10 bases, and 6 bases lay outside the gene matches. The CDR3 nucleotides read TGTGCCACGGGGCGGGACAGTAACTATGGCTACACCTTC. Its protein product is CATGRDSNYGYTF.

The chain is built from TRBV5-1 and TRBJ2-3, with TRBD2 as a possible D gene (7 bases). The CDR3 is made up of 18 amino acids. Germline V lookup: CDR1 SGHRS, CDR2 YFSETQ. V was clipped by 2 bases and J by 5 bases, with 24 bases between them. The chain's CDR3 is CASSFRPSSREGGDTQYF. CDR3 in DNA: TGCGCCAGCAGCTTCCGCCCTTCCTCTAGGGAGGGGGGAGATACGCAGTATTTT.

CDR3 protein: CSARGHVSTDTQYF. In DNA form, the CDR3 reads TGCAGTGCTAGAGGACACGTAAGCACAGATACGCAGTATTTT. V and J are TRBV20-1 and TRBJ2-3; D is unresolved. V was shortened by 1 base and J by 0 bases, with 8 bases between the two germline ends. From germline, CDR1 is DFQATT and CDR2 SNEGSKA (reference sequence). This CDR3 is built from 14 residues.

The chain recombines TRBV5-1 with TRBJ2-1; D gene uncertain. CDR1 and CDR2 from the germline V gene are SGHRS and YFSETQ. The length of the CDR3 is 14 residues. Trimming stripped 1 base from V and 7 bases from J, with 12 bases between. The CDR3 DNA is TGCGCCAGCAGCTTGCTCCAGGATCCGAATGAGCAGTTCTTC. Translation gives CASSLLQDPNEQFF. The full variable domain, with the rest looked up from reference TRBV5-1 and TRBJ2-1, is KAGVTQTPRYLIKTRGQQVTLSCSPISGHRSVSWYQQTPGQGLQFLFEYFSETQRNKGNFPGRFSGRQFSNSRSEMNVSTLELGDSALYLCASSLLQDPNEQFFGPGTRLTVL.

The J gene is TRBJ2-5, the V gene TRBV5-1; D is ambiguous. V was pared by 0 bases and J by 2 bases, with 8 bases between. Germline CDR1 and CDR2: SGHRS and YFSETQ. The length of the CDR3 is 14 residues. CDR3 nucleotide sequence: TGCGCCAGCAGCTTGGGGTCCTCTCAAGAGACCCAGTACTTC. It is translated as CASSLGSSQETQYF.

This chain connects TRBV5-1 to TRBJ1-2, with TRBD1 as a possible D gene (6 bases). The V end was cut by 5 bases, the J end by 0 bases, with 14 bases between. In germline, CDR1 is SGHRS, CDR2 YFSETQ. CDR3 length: 15 amino acids. The CDR3 DNA follows: TGCGCCAGCAGGGACCGGGACACTTCTAACTATGGCTACACCTTC. As protein: CASRDRDTSNYGYTF.

This clonotype was found a few times. The J gene is TRBJ2-7, the V gene TRBV7-8, with D possibly matching TRBD2 (5 bases). There are 15 residues in the CDR3. Germline assignment: CDR1 SGHVS and CDR2 FQNEAQ. With 3 bases removed from V and 1 base from J, the gap between germline ends came to 13 bases. CDR3: CASSFGRGGSYEQYV. The DNA of the CDR3 is TGTGCCAGCAGCTTCGGACGGGGTGGGTCCTACGAGCAGTACGTC.

In the case of this clonotype: Compared with germline, one end of the junction differs, possibly owing to a read error. The V gene is TRBV12-3 or TRBV12-4, the J gene TRBJ2-7; TRBD2 matches at 11 bases. This CDR3 spans 14 amino acids. The CDR3 loop reads CTSSLAGGLQIQYF. CDR3 nucleotide sequence: TGTACCAGCAGTTTAGCGGGAGGGCTTCAGATTCAGTACTTC.

The chain recombines TRBV5-1 with TRBJ2-3, with 9 bases matching TRBD2. Germline V gives CDR1 SGHRS, CDR2 YFSETQ. This CDR3 contains 14 residues. The V segment lost 6 bases and the J segment 2 bases; nucleotides outside the gene matches: 4. The DNA for the CDR3 is TGCGCCAGCAAAGGACTAGCGTCCACAGATACGCAGTATTTT. Translation gives CASKGLASTDTQYF.

Comments on this clonotype: A read error is possible here, since a much larger clone lies one base away. The chain couples TRBV15 to TRBJ1-4, with TRBD1 identical over 7 bases. The CDR3 extends over 15 amino acids. Looked up from germline, CDR1 is LNHNV and CDR2 is YYDKDF (reference sequence). V dropped 2 bases and J dropped 4; count of bases not matched to a gene: 4. The CDR3 DNA is TGTGCCACCAGCAGAAGGGGACAGCTTAATGAAAAACTGTTTTTT. Encoded protein: CATSRRGQLNEKLFF. Looking up the rest from reference TRBV15 and TRBJ1-4 gives the full variable domain: DAMVIQNPRYQVTQFGKPVTLSCSQTLNHNVMYWYQQKSSQAPKLLFHYYDKDFNNEADTPDNFQSRRPNTSFCFLDIRSPGLGDTAMYLCATSRRGQLNEKLFFGSGTQLSVL.

Only one count was recorded for this clonotype. This rearrangement joins TRBV24-1 to TRBJ2-3, with TRBD2 matching over 8 bases. The V and J ends lost 4 bases and 0 bases, in that order; junction bases with no gene match: 5. The CDR3 is 16 residues long. Germline V lookup: CDR1 KGHDR, CDR2 SFDVKD. The CDR3 loop is CATSDRAGDSTDTQYF. The CDR3 DNA sequence: TGTGCCACCAGTGACAGAGCGGGAGACAGCACAGATACGCAGTATTTT.